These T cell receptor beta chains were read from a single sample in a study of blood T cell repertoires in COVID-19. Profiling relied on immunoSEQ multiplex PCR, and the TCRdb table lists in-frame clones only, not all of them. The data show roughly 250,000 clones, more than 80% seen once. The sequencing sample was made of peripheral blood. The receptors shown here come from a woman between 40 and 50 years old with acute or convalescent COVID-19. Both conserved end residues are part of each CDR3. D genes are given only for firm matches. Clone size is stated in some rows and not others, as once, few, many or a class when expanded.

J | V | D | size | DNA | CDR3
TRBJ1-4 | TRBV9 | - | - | TGTGCCAGCAGCGCTAGTTCCGGGGGTGGGGATCATGAAAAACTGTTTTTT | CASSASSGGGDHEKLFF
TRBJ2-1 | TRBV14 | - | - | TGTGCCAGCAGCCTGGGGCGAGCGAAGCAGTTCTTC | CASSLGRAKQFF
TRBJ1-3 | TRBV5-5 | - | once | TGTGCCAGCAGCTCAGCACAGGGCATTGGAAACACCATATATTTT | CASSSAQGIGNTIYF
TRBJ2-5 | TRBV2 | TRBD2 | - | TGTGCCAGCAGTGAAGCGCACCCCGGGGGGGCCAGGGGAGAGACCCAGTACTTC | CASSEAHPGGARGETQYF
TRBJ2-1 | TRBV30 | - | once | TGTGCCTCGTGGAGGGGAGCCCCCAATGAGCAGTTCTTC | CASWRGAPNEQFF
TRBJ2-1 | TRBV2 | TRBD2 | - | TGTGCCAGCAGTGATGGTAGCGGGAGATACAATGAGCAGTTCTTC | CASSDGSGRYNEQFF
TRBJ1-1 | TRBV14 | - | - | TGTGCCAGCAGCTCTCCAGGGTCCACTGAAGCTTTCTTT | CASSSPGSTEAFF
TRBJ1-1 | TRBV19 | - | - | TGTGCCAGTAGATCCCTAGGGGAGAACACTGAAGCTTTCTTT | CASRSLGENTEAFF
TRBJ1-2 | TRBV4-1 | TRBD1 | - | TGCGCCAGCAGCCAACTCGGACAGGCCTCGTATGGCTACACCTTC | CASSQLGQASYGYTF
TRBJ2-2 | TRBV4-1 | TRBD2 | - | TGCGCCAGCAGCCTCTTCCCGGGACTAGCGGGGCCCACCAACACCGGGGAGCTGTTTTTT | CASSLFPGLAGPTNTGELFF
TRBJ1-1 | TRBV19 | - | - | TGTGCCAGTAGTATGAGTTTTGGCAGGGGTGAGAACACTGAAGCTTTCTTT | CASSMSFGRGENTEAFF
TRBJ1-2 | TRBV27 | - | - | TGTGCCAGCAGTTACAGGGATAAGTATGGCTACACCTTC | CASSYRDKYGYTF
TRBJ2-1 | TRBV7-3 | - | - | TGTGCCAGCAGCTTCCGTAAGGGGCGTGGGTACAATGAGCAGTTCTTC | CASSFRKGRGYNEQFF
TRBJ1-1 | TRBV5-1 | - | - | TGCGCCAGCAGCTTCGCACAGACGAACACTGAAGCTTTCTTT | CASSFAQTNTEAFF
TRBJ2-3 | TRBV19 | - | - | TGTGCCAGTTCAACGGGGATCTCGGATACGCAGTATTTT | CASSTGISDTQYF
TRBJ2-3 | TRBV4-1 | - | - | TGCGCCAGCAGCCAAGATCTTGGAGGGGAGTACGCAGATACGCAGTATTTT | CASSQDLGGEYADTQYF
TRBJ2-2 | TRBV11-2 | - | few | TGTGCCAGCAGCTTAGTTGGGCATAACGCGAACACCGGGGAGCTGTTTTTT | CASSLVGHNANTGELFF
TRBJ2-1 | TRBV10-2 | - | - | TGCGCCAGCAGAGGGGGGCGGGGGCCAGCTTCCTACAATGAGCAGTTCTTC | CASRGGRGPASYNEQFF
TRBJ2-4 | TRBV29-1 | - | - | TGCAGCGTTACCTACGGGGGGCTCTTGGACATTCAGTACTTC | CSVTYGGLLDIQYF
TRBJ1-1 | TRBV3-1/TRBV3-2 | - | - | TGTGCCAGCAGGGGGCTTGTGCTAAACACTGAAGCTTTCTTT | CASRGLVLNTEAFF
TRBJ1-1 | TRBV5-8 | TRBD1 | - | TGTGCCAGCAGCTCGGACAGGGGGCGTACTGAAGCTTTCTTT | CASSSDRGRTEAFF
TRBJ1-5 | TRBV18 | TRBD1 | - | TGTGCCAGCTCCCCGAACCCGGGACAGGGGGGCCAGCCCCAGCATTTT | CASSPNPGQGGQPQHF
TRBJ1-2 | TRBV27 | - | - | TGTGCCAGCAGTTTTCTGGACGGGGGTGGCTACACCTTC | CASSFLDGGGYTF
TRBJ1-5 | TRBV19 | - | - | TGTGCCAGTAGTATAGATGGACTCGGCAATCAGCCCCAGCATTTT | CASSIDGLGNQPQHF
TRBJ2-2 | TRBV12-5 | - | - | TGTGCTAGTGGTTTGGTACCCATGGGGGGGGGCCACACCGGGGAGCTGTTTTTT | CASGLVPMGGGHTGELFF
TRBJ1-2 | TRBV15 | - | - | TGTGCCACCAGCAGACCCTCCAGGGTCCCAGACGGAGGCTACACCTTC | CATSRPSRVPDGGYTF